This section outlines one T cell receptor beta chain sequence together with its context. Per germline, CDR1 SGHRS and CDR2 YFSETQ. CDR3 length: 15 residues. Trimming at V came to 2 bases and at J to 6 bases, leaving 7 bases not matched to a gene. Profiled with immunoSEQ multiplex PCR; TCRdb holds only in-frame clones, not every one. Counted here are tens of thousands of clones, 92% occurring once; the ten biggest clones make up roughly 4.2%. The data stem from a study of OX40 agonist ivuxolimab in advanced cancers. Sequenced here: CD4+ or CD8+ T cells sorted from blood, sampled in a trial of the OX40 agonist ivuxolimab. The sequence was obtained from an adult with an advanced solid tumor such as melanoma, head and neck, liver or kidney cancer. The chain combines TRBV5-1 with TRBJ2-1; 8 positions agree with TRBD2. The CDR3 here is CASSFSGGPSNEQFF. CDR3 coding DNA: TGCGCCAGCAGCTTTTCGGGAGGGCCGAGCAATGAGCAGTTCTTC.